The source of this TCR beta chain is a study of blood T cells in healthy people across ages. General study findings and limits: PBMC samples, being unsorted, prevented any conclusive comparison of naive and antigen-experienced cells.

This clonotype was counted between two and nine times. Antigen unknown. The germline gene is not matched at one end of the junction; a read error may be the cause. Sample-barcoded 5' priming and a J-beta primer mix drove a second PCR of roughly 6 to 12 cycles. No fewer than 2.5 million CDR3-containing paired-end reads came from each sample. Each CDR3 protein is one row after TCRdb ran MiXCR on the 5' RACE reads. The data contain 920,000 or so distinct CDR3 sequences, under 55% of them singletons. The germline gives CDR1 SGHDN, CDR2 FVKESK. This CDR3 region has 19 residues. This chain connects TRBV14 to TRBJ2-7; D is possibly TRBD2 (7 bases). This TCR was recovered from a woman aged 60 to 75 in good health. The sample consisted of blood. CDR3 sequence (DNA): TGTGCCAGCAGTCAAGTAGGAGGGGGGCCGACTAGCAGTCCCTACGAGCAGTACTTC. Translation: CASSQVGGGPTSSPYEQYF. Filled out from reference TRBV14 and TRBJ2-7, the complete variable domain reads EAGVTQFPSHSVIEKGQTVTLRCDPISGHDNLYWYRRVMGKEIKFLLHFVKESKQDESGMPNNRFLAERTGGTYSTLKVQPAELEDSGVYFCASSQVGGGPTSSPYEQYFGPGTRLTVT.